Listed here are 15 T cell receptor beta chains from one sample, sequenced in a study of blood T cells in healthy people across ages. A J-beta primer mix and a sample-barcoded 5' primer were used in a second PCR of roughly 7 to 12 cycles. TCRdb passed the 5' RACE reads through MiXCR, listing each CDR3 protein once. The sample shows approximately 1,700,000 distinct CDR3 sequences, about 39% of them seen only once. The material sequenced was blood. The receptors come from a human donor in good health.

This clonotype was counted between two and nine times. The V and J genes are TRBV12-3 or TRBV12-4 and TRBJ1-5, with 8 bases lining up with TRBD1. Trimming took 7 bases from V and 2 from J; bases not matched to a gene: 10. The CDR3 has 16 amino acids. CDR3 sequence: CASTLDREWGNQPQHF. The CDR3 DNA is TGTGCCAGCACCCTGGACAGGGAGTGGGGCAATCAGCCCCAGCATTTT.

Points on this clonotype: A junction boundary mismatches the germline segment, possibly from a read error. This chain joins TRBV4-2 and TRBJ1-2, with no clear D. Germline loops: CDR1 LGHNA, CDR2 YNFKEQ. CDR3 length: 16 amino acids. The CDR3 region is CASSQGLGLRSYGYTF. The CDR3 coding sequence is TGTGCCAGCAGCCAAGGGCTGGGGTTAAGGAGCTATGGTTACACCTTC.

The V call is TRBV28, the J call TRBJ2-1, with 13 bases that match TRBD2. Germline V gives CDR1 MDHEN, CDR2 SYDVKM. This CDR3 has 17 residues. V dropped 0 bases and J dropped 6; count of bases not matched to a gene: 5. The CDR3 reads CASSLWTSGGFGNEQFF. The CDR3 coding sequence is TGTGCCAGCAGTTTATGGACTAGCGGGGGGTTTGGCAATGAGCAGTTCTTC.

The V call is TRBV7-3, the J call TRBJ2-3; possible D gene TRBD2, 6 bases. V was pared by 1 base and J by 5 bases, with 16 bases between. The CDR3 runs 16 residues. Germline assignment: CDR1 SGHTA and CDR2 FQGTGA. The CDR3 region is CASSLSLLASGDTQYF. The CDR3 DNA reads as TGTGCCAGCAGCTTAAGTTTACTAGCCTCCGGAGATACGCAGTATTTT. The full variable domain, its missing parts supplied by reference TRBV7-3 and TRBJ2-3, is GAGVSQTPSNKVTEKGKYVELRCDPISGHTALYWYRQSLGQGPEFLIYFQGTGAADDSGLPNDRFFAVRPEGSVSTLKIQRTERGDSAVYLCASSLSLLASGDTQYFGPGTRLTVL.

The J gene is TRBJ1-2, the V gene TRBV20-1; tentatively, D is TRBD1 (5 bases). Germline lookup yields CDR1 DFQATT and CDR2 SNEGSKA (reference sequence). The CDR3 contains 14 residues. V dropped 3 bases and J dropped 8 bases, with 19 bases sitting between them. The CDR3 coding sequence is TGCAGTGCTAGGCAACCGGGACGAGGTGGGGGCTACACCTTC. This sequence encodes CSARQPGRGGGYTF.

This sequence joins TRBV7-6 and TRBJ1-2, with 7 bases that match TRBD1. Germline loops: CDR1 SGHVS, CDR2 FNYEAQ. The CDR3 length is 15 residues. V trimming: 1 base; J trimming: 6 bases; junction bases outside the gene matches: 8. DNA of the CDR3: TGTGCCAGCAGCTTAGGTTCAAAGACAGGGAATGGCTACACCTTC. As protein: CASSLGSKTGNGYTF.

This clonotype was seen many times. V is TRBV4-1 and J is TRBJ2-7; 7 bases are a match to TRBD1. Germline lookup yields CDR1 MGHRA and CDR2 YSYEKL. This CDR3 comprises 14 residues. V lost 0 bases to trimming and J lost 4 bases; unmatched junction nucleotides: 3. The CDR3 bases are TGCGCCAGCAGCCAAGATTCAGGGGGTTACGAGCAGTACTTC. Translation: CASSQDSGGYEQYF.

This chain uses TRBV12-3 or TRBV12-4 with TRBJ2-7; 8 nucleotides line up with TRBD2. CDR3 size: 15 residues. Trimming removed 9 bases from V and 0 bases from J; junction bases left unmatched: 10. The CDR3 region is CASKSREGSSYEQYF. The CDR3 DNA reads TGTGCCAGTAAGTCCCGGGAGGGGTCCTCCTACGAGCAGTACTTC.

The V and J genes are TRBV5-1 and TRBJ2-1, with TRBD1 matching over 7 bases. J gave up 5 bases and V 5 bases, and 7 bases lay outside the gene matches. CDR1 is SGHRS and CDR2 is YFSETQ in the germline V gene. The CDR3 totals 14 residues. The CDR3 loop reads CASSLDRTHNEQFF. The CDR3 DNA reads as TGCGCCAGCAGTCTGGACAGGACCCACAATGAGCAGTTCTTC.

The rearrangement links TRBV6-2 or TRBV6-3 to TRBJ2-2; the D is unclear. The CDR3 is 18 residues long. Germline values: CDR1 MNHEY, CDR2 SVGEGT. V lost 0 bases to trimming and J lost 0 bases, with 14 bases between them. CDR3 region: CASSYSSVLYSNTGELFF. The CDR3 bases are TGTGCCAGCAGTTACTCATCAGTACTCTATTCGAACACCGGGGAGCTGTTTTTT.

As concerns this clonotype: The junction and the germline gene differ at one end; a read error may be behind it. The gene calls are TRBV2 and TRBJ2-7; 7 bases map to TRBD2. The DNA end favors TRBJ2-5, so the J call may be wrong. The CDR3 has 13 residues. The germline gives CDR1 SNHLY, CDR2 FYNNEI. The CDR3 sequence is CAGSETSAGTQYF. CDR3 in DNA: TGTGCCGGCAGTGAAACTAGCGCTGGGACCCAGTACTTC.

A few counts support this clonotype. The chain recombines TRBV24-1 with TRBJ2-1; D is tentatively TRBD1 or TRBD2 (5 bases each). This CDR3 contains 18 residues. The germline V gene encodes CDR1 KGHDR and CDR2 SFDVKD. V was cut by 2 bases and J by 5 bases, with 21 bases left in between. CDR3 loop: CATSDSRTLRGPDNEQFF. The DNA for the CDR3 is TGTGCCACCAGTGATTCCCGGACTCTCCGGGGCCCCGACAATGAGCAGTTCTTC.

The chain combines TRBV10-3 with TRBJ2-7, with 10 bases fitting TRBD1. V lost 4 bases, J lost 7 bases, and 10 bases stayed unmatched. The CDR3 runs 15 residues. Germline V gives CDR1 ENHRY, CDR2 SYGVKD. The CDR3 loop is CAISVSGQGKGEQYF. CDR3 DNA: TGTGCCATCAGTGTTTCGGGACAGGGGAAGGGGGAGCAGTACTTC.

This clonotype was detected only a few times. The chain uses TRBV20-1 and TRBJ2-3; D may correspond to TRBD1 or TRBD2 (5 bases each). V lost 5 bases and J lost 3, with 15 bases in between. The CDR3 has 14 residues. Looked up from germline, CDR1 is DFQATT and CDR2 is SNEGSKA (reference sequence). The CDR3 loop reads CSALTGTATDTQYF. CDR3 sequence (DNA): TGCAGTGCTCTAACCGGGACCGCGACAGATACGCAGTATTTT.

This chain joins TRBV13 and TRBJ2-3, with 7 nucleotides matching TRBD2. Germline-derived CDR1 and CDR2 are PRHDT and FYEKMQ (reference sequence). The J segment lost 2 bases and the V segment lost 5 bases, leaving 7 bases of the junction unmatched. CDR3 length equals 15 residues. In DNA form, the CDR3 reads TGTGCCAGCAGCCCGGCTAGCGGAATCACAGATACGCAGTATTTT. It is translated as CASSPASGITDTQYF.